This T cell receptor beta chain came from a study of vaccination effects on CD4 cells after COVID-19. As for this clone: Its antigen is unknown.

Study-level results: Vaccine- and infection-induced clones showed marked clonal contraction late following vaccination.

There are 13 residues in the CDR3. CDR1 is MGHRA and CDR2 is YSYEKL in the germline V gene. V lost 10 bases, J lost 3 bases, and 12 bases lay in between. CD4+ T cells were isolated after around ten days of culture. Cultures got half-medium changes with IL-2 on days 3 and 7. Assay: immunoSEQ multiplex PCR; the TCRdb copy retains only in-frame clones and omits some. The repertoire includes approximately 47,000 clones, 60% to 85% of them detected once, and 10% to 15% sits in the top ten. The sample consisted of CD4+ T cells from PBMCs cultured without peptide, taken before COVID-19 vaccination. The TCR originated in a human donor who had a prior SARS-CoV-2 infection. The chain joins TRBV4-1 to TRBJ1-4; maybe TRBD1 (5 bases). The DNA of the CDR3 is TGCGCCACCCGAGACAGCCCTAATGAAAAACTGTTTTTT. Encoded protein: CATRDSPNEKLFF.